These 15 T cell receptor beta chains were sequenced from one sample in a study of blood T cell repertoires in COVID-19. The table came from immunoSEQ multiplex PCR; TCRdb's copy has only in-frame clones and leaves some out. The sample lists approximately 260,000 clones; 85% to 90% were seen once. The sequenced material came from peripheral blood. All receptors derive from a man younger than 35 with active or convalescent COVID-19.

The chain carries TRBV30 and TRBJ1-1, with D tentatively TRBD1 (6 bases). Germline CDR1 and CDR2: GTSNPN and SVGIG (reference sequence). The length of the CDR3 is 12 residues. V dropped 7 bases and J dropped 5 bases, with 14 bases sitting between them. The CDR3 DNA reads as TGTGCCTTCAACAGGGAAGGTACTGAAGCTTTCTTT. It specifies CAFNREGTEAFF.

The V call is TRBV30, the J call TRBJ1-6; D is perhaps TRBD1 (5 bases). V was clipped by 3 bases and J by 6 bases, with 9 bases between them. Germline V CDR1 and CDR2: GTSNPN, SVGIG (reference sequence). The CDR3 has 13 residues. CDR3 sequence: CAWSTGPNSPLHF. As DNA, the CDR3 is TGTGCCTGGAGCACAGGTCCTAATTCACCCCTCCACTTT. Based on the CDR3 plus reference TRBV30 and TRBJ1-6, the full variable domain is SQTIHQWPATLVQPVGSPLSLECTVEGTSNPNLYWYRQAAGRGLQLLFYSVGIGQISSEVPQNLSASRPQDRQFILSSKKLLLSDSGFYLCAWSTGPNSPLHFGNGTRLTVT.

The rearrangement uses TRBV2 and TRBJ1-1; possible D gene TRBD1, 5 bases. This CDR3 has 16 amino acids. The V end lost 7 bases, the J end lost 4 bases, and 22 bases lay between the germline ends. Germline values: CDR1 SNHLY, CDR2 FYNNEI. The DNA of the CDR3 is TGTGCCAGCAAGGAATCCGGACCCAACCAGGGCACTGAAGCTTTCTTT. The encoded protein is CASKESGPNQGTEAFF.

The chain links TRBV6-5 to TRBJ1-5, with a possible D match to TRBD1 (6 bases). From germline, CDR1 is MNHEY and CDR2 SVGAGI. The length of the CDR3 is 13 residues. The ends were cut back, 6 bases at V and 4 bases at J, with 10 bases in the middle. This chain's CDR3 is CASRRGINQPQHF. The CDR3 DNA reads TGTGCCAGCAGAAGGGGGATAAATCAGCCCCAGCATTTT.

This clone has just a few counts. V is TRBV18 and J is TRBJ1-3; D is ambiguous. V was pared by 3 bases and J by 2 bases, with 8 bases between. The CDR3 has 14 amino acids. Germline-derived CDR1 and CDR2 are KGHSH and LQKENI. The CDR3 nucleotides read TGTGCCAGCTCACCGGCGGGGACTGGAAACACCATATATTTT. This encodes CASSPAGTGNTIYF. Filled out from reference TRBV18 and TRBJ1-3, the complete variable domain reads NAGVMQNPRHLVRRRGQEARLRCSPMKGHSHVYWYRQLPEEGLKFMVYLQKENIIDESGMPKERFSAEFPKEGPSILRIQQVVRGDSAAYFCASSPAGTGNTIYFGEGSWLTVV.

The CDR3 region is CASNQGDGITKNIQYF. The DNA of the CDR3 is TGCGCCAGCAACCAAGGGGATGGGATAACCAAAAACATTCAGTACTTC. The chain couples TRBV5-1 to TRBJ2-4; D is perhaps TRBD1 (5 bases). Germline V CDR1 and CDR2: SGHRS, YFSETQ. With 6 bases removed from V and 2 bases from J, the gap between germline ends came to 18 bases. The CDR3 is 16 residues long.

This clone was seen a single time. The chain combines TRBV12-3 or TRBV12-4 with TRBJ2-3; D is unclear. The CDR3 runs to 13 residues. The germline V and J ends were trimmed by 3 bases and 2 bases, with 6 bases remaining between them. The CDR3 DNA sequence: TGTGCCAGCAGTTTCTCTTTCACAGATACGCAGTATTTT. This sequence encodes CASSFSFTDTQYF.

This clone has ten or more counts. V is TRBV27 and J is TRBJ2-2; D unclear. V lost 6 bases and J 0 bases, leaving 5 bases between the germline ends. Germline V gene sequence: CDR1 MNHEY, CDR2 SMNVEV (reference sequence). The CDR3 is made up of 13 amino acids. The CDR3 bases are TGTGCCAGCAGACCTACGAACACCGGGGAGCTGTTTTTT. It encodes CASRPTNTGELFF.

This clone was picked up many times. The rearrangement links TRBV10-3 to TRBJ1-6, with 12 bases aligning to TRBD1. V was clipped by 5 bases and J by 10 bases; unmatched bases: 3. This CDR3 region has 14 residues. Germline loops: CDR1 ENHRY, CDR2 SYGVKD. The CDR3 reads CAISSGTGGSPLHF. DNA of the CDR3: TGTGCCATCAGTTCCGGGACAGGGGGCTCACCCCTCCACTTT.

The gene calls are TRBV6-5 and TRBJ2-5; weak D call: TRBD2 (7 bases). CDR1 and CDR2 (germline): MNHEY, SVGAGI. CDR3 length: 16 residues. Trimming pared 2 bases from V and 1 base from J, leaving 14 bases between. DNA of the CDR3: TGTGCCAGCAGTTACGAGGGGGGGACCCTCCAAGAGACCCAGTACTTC. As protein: CASSYEGGTLQETQYF.

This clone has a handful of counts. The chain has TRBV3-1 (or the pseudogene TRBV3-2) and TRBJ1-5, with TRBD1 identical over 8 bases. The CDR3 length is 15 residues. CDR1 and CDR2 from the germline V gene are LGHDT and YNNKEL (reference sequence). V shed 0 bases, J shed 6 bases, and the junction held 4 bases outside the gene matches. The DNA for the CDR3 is TGTGCCAGCAGCCAAGACAGGGGGCAAGGTCAGCCCCAGCATTTT. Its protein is CASSQDRGQGQPQHF.

The CDR3 reads CASSLERLETQYF. Here the CDR3 DNA reads TGTGCCAGCAGCTTGGAGAGGTTAGAGACCCAGTACTTC. The genes are TRBV7-2 and TRBJ2-5; D call uncertain. The V end was cut by 3 bases, the J end by 4 bases, with 9 bases between. The CDR3 runs 13 residues. Germline CDR1 and CDR2: SGHTA and FQGNSA.

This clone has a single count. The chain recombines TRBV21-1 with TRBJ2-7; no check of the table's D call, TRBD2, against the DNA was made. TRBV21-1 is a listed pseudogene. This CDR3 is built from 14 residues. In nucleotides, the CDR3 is TGTGCCAGCAGCGGGGGGGGTGGATCCTACGAGCAGTACTTC. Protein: CASSGGGGSYEQYF.

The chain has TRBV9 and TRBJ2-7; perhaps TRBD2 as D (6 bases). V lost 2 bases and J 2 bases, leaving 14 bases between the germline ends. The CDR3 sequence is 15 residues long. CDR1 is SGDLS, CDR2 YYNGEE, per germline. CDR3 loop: CASSVSGGNPYEQYF. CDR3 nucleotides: TGTGCCAGCAGCGTCTCAGGAGGGAACCCCTACGAGCAGTACTTC.

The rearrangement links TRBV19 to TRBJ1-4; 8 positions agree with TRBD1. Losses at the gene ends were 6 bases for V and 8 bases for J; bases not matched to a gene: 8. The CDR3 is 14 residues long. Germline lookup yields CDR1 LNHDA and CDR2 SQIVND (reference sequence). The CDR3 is CASRRTGSGEKLFF. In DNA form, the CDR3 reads TGTGCCAGTAGACGGACAGGGTCGGGGGAAAAACTGTTTTTT.